Sequencing of this T cell receptor beta chain was carried out in a study of technical replicates of blood from a few donors. With 4 bases removed from V and 6 bases from J, the gap between germline ends came to 17 bases. The length of the CDR3 is 15 residues. The germline V gene encodes CDR1 SGHTS and CDR2 YDEGEE. Profiled with immunoSEQ multiplex PCR; TCRdb holds only in-frame clones, not every one. The sample includes 66,000 or so clones, over 75% of them seen just once. The chain uses TRBV5-8 and TRBJ1-5; TRBD1 might be the D (6 bases). The source of this sequence is a human donor in good health. Some clones in this sample may be carry-over from other donors' samples. Sequenced material: PBMCs. The CDR3 coding sequence is TGTGCCAGCAGCCCGACAGGAACGGGGAGTCAGCCCCAGCATTTT. Its translation is CASSPTGTGSQPQHF.